This T cell receptor (beta chain) was sequenced in a study of blood T cell repertoires in COVID-19. For the study at large: Acute-phase and convalescent COVID-19 samples originated in the United States, Italy and Spain. PBMCs, B-cell-depleted T cells, or T cells provided the cDNA or gDNA that made up the material.

As originally analysed: Nucleated cell number was recorded as an estimate derived from reference gene primer amplification. Sequenced by immunoSEQ multiplex PCR; TCRdb stores in-frame clones only, minus some. From that table come the V and J calls and clone size; the DNA was used to work out D and trimming. The table has approximately 90,000 clones, approximately 79% seen once; the top ten hold about 11%. From germline, CDR1 is SGHVS and CDR2 FNYEAQ. This CDR3 spans 16 amino acids. V was clipped by 5 bases and J by 0 bases, with 14 bases between them. Sequencing was performed on peripheral blood. The chain is built from TRBV7-6 and TRBJ1-3; the D gene is possibly TRBD1 (5 bases). The receptor comes from a man in his 70s with acute or convalescent COVID-19. The CDR3 region is CASSGGTTSSGNTIYF. CDR3 nucleotide sequence: TGTGCCAGCAGCGGCGGGACTACTTCCTCTGGAAACACCATATATTTT.